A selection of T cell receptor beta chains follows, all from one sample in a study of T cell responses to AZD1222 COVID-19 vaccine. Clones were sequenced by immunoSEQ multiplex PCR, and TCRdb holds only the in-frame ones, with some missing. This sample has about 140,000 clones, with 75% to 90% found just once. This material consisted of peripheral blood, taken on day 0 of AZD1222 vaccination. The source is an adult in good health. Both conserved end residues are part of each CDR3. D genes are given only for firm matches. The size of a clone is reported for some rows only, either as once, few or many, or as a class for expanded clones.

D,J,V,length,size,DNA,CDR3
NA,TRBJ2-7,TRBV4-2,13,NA,TGTGCCAGCAGCCAAGAGGGGGGTAGCGAGCAGTACTTC,CASSQEGGSEQYF
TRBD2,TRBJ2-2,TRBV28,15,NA,TGTGCCAGCAGTGTTCGACTAGCCTCGGGCGGGGAGCTGTTTTTT,CASSVRLASGGELFF
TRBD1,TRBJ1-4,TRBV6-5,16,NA,TGTGCCAGCAGTTACGGAAATCAGGGGGCGACTGAAAAACTGTTTTTT,CASSYGNQGATEKLFF
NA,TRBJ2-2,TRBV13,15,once,TGTGCCAGCAGCAGGTTCTTCGTGAACACCGGGGAGCTGTTTTTT,CASSRFFVNTGELFF
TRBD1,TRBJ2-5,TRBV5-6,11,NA,TGTGCCAGCAGCTTGTCAGGGGGCGTGGACTTC,CASSLSGGVDF
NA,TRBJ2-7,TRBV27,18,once,TGTGCCAGCAGTTTCTTCCCCCCCCGGGGGACGGGATCCTACGAGCAGTACTTC,CASSFFPPRGTGSYEQYF
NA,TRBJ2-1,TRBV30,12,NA,TGTGCCTGGAGTCCGAGGAGGAGGGAGCAGTTCTTC,CAWSPRRREQFF
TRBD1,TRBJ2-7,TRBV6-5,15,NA,TGTGCCAGCAGTTACCTGGGGACAGGGGGCAACGAGCAGTACTTC,CASSYLGTGGNEQYF
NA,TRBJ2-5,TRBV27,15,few,TGTGCCAGCAGAACTATAGGAAGGCAGAAAGAGACCCAGTACTTC,CASRTIGRQKETQYF
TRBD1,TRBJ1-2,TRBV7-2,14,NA,TGTGCCAGCAGCCCGGGACAGGGGGTCTATGGCTACACCTTC,CASSPGQGVYGYTF
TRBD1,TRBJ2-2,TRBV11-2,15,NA,TGTGCCAGCAGCTCGATACAGGGGCGCACCGGGGAGCTGTTTTTT,CASSSIQGRTGELFF
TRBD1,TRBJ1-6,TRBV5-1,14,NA,TGCGCCAGCAGCCTTGACAGGGCCTATTCACCCCTCCACTTT,CASSLDRAYSPLHF
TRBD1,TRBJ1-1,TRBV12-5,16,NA,TGTGCTAGTGGTTTGGTCGTGTCGGACAGGGCAATTGAAGCTTTCTTT,CASGLVVSDRAIEAFF
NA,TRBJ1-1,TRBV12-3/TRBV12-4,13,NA,TGTGCCAGCAGTTCAGGGGCAGTCACTGAAGCTTTCTTT,CASSSGAVTEAFF
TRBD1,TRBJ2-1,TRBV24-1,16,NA,TGTGCCACCAGTGATTTTGGGGACAGGAGTCTCGAGGAGCAGTTCTTC,CATSDFGDRSLEEQFF
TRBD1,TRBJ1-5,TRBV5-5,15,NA,TGTGCCAGCAGCTTAGGACAGGCGACTAATCAGCCCCAGCATTTT,CASSLGQATNQPQHF
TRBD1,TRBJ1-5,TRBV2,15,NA,TGTGCCAGCAGGGACAGGGGTTCAAGTAATCAGCCCCAGCATTTT,CASRDRGSSNQPQHF
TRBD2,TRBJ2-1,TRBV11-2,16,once,TGTGCCAGCAGCCGGGGCATGGCGGGAGTCCACAATGAGCAGTTCTTC,CASSRGMAGVHNEQFF
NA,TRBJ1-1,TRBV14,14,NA,TGTGCCAGCAGCCAAGTCGGAGGAGGCACTGAAGCTTTCTTT,CASSQVGGGTEAFF
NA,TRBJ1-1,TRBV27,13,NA,TGTGCCAGCAGTTTTGGGGGCTGGACTGAAGCTTTCTTT,CASSFGGWTEAFF
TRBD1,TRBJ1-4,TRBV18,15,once,TGTGCCAGCTCACCCGGACAGGGGGGTAATGAAAAACTGTTTTTT,CASSPGQGGNEKLFF
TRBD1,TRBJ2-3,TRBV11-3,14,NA,TGTGCCAGCAGCTTACATCAGGGGGCAGATACGCAGTATTTT,CASSLHQGADTQYF
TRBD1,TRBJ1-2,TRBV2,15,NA,TGTGCCAGCAGTGAAAGGACAGGGGGTAACTATGGCTACACCTTC,CASSERTGGNYGYTF
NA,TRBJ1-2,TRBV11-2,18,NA,TGTGCCAGCAGCTTAGGTGGGAGACGGCGCCGTCAGAACTATGGCTACACCTTC,CASSLGGRRRRQNYGYTF
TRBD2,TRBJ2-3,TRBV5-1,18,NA,TGCGCCAGCAGCCGCCCAGAGGGACTAGCGGAGCCCACAGATACGCAGTATTTT,CASSRPEGLAEPTDTQYF
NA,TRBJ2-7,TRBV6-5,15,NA,TGTGCCAGCAGTGACTCGGGGAAAGCCCGCTACGAGCAGTACTTC,CASSDSGKARYEQYF
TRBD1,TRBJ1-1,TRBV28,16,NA,TGTGCCAGCAGTACCGGACAGGGGGCCTTTGGCACTGAAGCTTTCTTT,CASSTGQGAFGTEAFF
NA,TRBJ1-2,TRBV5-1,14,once,TGCGCCAGCAGCGGGGGAGGGACGGGCTATGGCTACACCTTC,CASSGGGTGYGYTF
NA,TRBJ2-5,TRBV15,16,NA,TGTGCCACCAGCAGAGGGGCTAGCAATTTACCGGAGACCCAGTACTTC,CATSRGASNLPETQYF
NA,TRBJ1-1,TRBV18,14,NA,TGTGCCAGCTCGGGGGCAGGAAAAAACACTGAAGCTTTCTTT,CASSGAGKNTEAFF
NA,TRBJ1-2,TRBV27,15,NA,TGTGCCAGCAGTTTAGGGCCGAGTCCAAACTATGGCTACACCTTC,CASSLGPSPNYGYTF
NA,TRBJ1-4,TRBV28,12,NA,TGTGCCAGCAGTTCCAATAATGAAAAACTGTTTTTT,CASSSNNEKLFF
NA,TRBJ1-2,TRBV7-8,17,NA,TGTGCCAGCAGCTTAGTGGGGGAGTCAGGGCTCCACTATGGCTACACCTTC,CASSLVGESGLHYGYTF
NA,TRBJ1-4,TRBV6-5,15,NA,TGTGCCAGCAGTTACTCGGGGAGCGGGGGTGAAAAACTGTTTTTT,CASSYSGSGGEKLFF
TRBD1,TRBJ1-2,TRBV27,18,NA,TGTGCCAGCAGTTTATCGGCAGGACAGGAGGAGTTTTGGCATGGCTACACCTTC,CASSLSAGQEEFWHGYTF
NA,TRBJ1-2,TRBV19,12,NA,TGTGCCAGTAGTGGGCCCCTCTATGGCTACACCTTC,CASSGPLYGYTF
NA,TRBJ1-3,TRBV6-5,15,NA,TGTGCCAGCACTCAATCTGGAGGGTTCGGAAACACCATATATTTT,CASTQSGGFGNTIYF
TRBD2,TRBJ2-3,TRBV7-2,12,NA,TGTGCCAGCAGCAAGAGCGGGGGGGCGGGATATTTT,CASSKSGGAGYF
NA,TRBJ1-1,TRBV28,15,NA,TGTGCCAGCACTGTCAGACAAGTCCAGAACACTGAAGCTTTCTTT,CASTVRQVQNTEAFF
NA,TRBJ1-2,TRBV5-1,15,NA,TGCGCCAGCAGCTTGACCGGGGAGATACGAGGGGGCTACACCTTC,CASSLTGEIRGGYTF
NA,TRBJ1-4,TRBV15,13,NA,TGTGCCACCACACATTTCGGGGGAGAAAAACTGTTTTTT,CATTHFGGEKLFF
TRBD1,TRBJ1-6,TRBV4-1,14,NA,TGCGCCAGCAGCCAAGGGGACAGGTTCTCACCCCTCCACTTT,CASSQGDRFSPLHF
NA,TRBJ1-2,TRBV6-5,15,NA,TGTGCCAGCAGTTTTGATCTAAGCCTGAACTATGGCTACACCTTC,CASSFDLSLNYGYTF
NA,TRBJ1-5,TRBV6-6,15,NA,TGTGCCAGCAGTTACTCCCAAAATAGCAATCAGCCCCAGCATTTT,CASSYSQNSNQPQHF
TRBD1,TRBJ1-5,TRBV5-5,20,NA,TGTGCCAGCAGCTCCCTTCTTTACCCGACAGGGCATTATAGCAATCAGCCCCAGCATTTT,CASSSLLYPTGHYSNQPQHF
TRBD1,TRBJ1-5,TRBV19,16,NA,TGTGCCAGTAGTATAGTGGGGACAGGGACCATTCGGGCCCAGCATTTT,CASSIVGTGTIRAQHF
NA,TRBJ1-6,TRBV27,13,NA,TGTGCCAGTTCTCTGGGTCTCTTTTCACCCCTCCACTTT,CASSLGLFSPLHF
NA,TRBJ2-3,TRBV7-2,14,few,TGTGCCAGCAGCTATGGCGGGAGCACAGATACGCAGTATTTT,CASSYGGSTDTQYF
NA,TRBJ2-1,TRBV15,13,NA,TGTGCCACCAGCAGAGATTGGGATGGGGGACCGTTCTTC,CATSRDWDGGPFF
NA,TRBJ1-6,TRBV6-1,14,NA,TGTGCCAGCAGTTGGTCCAGGGGCGGCTCACCCCTCCACTTT,CASSWSRGGSPLHF
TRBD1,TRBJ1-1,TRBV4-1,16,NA,TGCGCCAGCAGCCAATTGGACAGGAAGGGCAACACTGAAGCTTTCTTT,CASSQLDRKGNTEAFF
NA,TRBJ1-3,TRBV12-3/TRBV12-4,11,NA,TGTGCCAGCAGTGAAGAAAACACCATATATTTT,CASSEENTIYF
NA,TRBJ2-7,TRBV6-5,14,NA,TGTGCCAGCAGGCGGCGAGACGGAGGCGACGAGCAGTACTTC,CASRRRDGGDEQYF
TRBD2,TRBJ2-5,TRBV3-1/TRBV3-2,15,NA,TGTGCCAGCAGCCACCTAGCGGGGGCTGGGGAGACCCAGTACTTC,CASSHLAGAGETQYF
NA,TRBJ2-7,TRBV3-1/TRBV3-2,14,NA,TGTGCCAGCAGCCAAGATCCCGGGACCTACGAGCAGTACTTC,CASSQDPGTYEQYF
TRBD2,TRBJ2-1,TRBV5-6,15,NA,TGTGCCAGCAGCTTCGCTAGCGGGAGCTACAATGAGCAGTTCTTC,CASSFASGSYNEQFF
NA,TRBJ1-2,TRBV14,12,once,TGTGCCAGCAGCCAAGGCAGATGGGGCTACACCTTC,CASSQGRWGYTF
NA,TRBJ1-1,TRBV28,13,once,TGTGCCAGCACGCCGCCCATGAACACTGAAGCTTTCTTT,CASTPPMNTEAFF
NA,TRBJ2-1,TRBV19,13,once,TGTGCCAGTAGTATAATTGCGGGTGATGAGCAGTTCTTC,CASSIIAGDEQFF